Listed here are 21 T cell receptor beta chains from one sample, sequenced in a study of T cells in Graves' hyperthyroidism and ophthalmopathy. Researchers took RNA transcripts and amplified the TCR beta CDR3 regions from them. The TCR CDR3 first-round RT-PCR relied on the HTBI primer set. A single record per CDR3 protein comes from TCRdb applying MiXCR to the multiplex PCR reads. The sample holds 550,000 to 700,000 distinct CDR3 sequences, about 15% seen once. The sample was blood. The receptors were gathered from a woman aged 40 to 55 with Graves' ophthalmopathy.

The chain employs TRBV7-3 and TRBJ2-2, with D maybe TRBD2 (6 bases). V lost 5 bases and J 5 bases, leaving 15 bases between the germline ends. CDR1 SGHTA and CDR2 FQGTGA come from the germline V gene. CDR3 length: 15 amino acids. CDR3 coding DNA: TGTGCCAGCAGCCTAAACCTAGCGTCTACCGGGGAGCTGTTTTTT. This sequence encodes CASSLNLASTGELFF. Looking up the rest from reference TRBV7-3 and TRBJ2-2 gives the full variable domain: GAGVSQTPSNKVTEKGKYVELRCDPISGHTALYWYRQSLGQGPEFLIYFQGTGAADDSGLPNDRFFAVRPEGSVSTLKIQRTERGDSAVYLCASSLNLASTGELFFGEGSRLTVL.

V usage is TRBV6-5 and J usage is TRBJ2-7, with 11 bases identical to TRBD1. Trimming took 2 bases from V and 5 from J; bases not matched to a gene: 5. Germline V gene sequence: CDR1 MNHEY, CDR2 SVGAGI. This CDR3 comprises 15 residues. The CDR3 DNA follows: TGTGCCAGCAGTTACGTGGGACAGGGGGTCCACGAGCAGTACTTC. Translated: CASSYVGQGVHEQYF.

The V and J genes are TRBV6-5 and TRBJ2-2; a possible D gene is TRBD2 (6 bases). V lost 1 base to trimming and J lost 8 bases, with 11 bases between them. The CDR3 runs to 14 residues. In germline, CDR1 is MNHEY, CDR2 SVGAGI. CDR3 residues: CASSYYPEGGELFF. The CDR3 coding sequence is TGTGCCAGCAGTTACTATCCGGAGGGTGGGGAGCTGTTTTTT.

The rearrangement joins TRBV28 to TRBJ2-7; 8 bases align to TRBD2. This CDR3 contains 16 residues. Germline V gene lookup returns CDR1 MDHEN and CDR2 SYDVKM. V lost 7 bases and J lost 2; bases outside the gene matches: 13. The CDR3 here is CASTLNLAGDPYEQYF. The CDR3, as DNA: TGTGCCAGCACCTTAAATCTAGCGGGTGATCCCTACGAGCAGTACTTC.

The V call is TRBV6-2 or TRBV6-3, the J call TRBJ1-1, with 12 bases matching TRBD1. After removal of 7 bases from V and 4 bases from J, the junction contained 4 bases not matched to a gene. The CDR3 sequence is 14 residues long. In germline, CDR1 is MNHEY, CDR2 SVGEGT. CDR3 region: CASKTGQGATEAFF. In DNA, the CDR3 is TGTGCCAGCAAAACGGGACAGGGGGCCACTGAAGCTTTCTTT.

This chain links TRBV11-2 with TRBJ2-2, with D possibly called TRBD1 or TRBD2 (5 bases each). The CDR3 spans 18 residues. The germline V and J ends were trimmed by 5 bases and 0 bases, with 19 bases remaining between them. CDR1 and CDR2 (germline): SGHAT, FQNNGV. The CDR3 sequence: CASSPKGGGTTNTGELFF. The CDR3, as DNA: TGTGCCAGCAGCCCGAAGGGTGGGGGAACAACGAACACCGGGGAGCTGTTTTTT.

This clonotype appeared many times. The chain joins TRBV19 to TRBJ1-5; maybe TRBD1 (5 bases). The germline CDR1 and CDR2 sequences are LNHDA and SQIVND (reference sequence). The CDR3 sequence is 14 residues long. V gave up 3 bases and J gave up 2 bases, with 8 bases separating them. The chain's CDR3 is CASSIKGGNQPQHF. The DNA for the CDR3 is TGTGCCAGTAGTATTAAAGGGGGCAATCAGCCCCAGCATTTT.

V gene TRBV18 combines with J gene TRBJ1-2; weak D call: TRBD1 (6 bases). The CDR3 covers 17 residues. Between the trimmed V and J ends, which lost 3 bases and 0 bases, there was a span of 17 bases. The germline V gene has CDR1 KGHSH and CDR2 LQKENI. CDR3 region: CASSPDRFPNANYGYTF. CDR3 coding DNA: TGTGCCAGCTCACCGGACAGATTCCCCAATGCTAACTATGGCTACACCTTC.

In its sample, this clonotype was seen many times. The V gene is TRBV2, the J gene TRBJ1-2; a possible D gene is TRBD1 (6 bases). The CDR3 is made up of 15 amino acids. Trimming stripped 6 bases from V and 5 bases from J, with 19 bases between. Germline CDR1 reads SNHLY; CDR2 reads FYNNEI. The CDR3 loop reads CASRVTGQEGYGYTF. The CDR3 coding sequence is TGTGCCAGCAGGGTTACGGGACAAGAAGGATATGGCTACACCTTC.

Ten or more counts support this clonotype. CDR3 protein: CASSEAQPGNLGNTIYF. The CDR3 DNA reads as TGTGCCAGCAGTGAAGCGCAGCCTGGAAATCTTGGAAACACCATATATTTT. The rearrangement links TRBV6-1 to TRBJ1-3, with D unresolved. Per the germline V gene, CDR1 is MNHNS and CDR2 is SASEGT. This CDR3 is built from 17 residues. Trimming stripped 0 bases from V and 3 bases from J, with 15 bases between.

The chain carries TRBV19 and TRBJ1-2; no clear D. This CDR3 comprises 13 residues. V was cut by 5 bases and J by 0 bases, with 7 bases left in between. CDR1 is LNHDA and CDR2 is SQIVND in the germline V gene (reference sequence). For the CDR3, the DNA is TGTGCCAGTAGTGGCAGTACTAACTATGGCTACACCTTC. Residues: CASSGSTNYGYTF.

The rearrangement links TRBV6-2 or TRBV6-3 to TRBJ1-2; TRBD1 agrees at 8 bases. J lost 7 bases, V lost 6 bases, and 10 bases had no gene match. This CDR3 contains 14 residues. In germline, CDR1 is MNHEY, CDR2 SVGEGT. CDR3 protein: CASRTIGTGPGYTF. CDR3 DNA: TGTGCCAGCAGAACGATCGGGACAGGTCCTGGCTACACCTTC.

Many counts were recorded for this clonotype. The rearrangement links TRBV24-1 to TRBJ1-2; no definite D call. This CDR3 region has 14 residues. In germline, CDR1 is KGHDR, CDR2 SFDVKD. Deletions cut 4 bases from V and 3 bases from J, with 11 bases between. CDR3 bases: TGTGCCACCAGTGACGTTCGGACGGACTATGGCTACACCTTC. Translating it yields CATSDVRTDYGYTF.

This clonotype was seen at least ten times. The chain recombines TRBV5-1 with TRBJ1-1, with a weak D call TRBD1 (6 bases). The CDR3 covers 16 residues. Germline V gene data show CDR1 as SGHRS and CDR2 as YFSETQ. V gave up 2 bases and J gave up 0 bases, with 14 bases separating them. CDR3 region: CASSLGQRLLNTEAFF. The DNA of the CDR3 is TGCGCCAGCAGCTTAGGACAGAGACTCTTGAACACTGAAGCTTTCTTT.

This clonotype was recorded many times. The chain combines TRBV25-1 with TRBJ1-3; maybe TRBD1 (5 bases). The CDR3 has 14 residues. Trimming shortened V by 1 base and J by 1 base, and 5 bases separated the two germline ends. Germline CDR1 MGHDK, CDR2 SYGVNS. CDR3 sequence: CASSESGSGNTIYF. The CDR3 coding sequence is TGTGCCAGCAGTGAATCAGGGTCTGGAAACACCATATATTTT.

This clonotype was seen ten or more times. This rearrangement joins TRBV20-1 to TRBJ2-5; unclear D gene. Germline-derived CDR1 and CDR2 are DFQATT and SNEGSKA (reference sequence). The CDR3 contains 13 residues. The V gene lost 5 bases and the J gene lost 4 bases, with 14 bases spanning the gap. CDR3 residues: CSARVVGVETQYF. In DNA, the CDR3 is TGCAGTGCTCGGGTTGTAGGTGTAGAGACCCAGTACTTC.

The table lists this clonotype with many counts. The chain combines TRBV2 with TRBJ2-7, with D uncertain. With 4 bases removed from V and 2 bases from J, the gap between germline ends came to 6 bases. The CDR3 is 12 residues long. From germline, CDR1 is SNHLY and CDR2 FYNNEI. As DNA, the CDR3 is TGTGCCAGCAGTGTCAATCCCTACGAGCAGTACTTC. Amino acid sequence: CASSVNPYEQYF.

The CDR3 loop reads CSARDALSGRYEQYF. The CDR3 DNA sequence: TGCAGTGCTAGAGATGCATTGAGCGGGAGGTACGAGCAGTACTTC. The genes are TRBV20-1 and TRBJ2-7, with 9 bases that match TRBD2. J lost 4 bases, V lost 0 bases, and 7 bases had no gene match. Germline CDR1 and CDR2: DFQATT and SNEGSKA (reference sequence). CDR3 length: 15 residues.

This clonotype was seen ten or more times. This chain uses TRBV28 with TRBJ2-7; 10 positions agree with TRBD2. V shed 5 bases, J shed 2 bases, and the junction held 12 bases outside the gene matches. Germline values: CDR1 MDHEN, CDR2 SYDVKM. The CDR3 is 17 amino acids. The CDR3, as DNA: TGTGCCAGCAGTCCCCGGACTAGCGGTTATACAGCCTACGAGCAGTACTTC. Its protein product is CASSPRTSGYTAYEQYF.

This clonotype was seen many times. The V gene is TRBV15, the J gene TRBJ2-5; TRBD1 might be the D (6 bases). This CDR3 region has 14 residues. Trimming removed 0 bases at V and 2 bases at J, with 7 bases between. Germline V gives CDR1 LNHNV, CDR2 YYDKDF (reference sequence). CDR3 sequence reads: CATSRDGQQETQYF. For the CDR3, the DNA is TGTGCCACCAGCAGAGATGGACAGCAAGAGACCCAGTACTTC.

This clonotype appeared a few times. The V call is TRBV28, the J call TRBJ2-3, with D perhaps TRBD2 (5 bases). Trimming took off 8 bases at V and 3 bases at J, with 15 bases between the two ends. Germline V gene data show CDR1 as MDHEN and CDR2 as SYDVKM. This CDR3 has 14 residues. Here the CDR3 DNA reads TGTGCCAGCCGGACGACTAAAACGACAGATACGCAGTATTTT. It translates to CASRTTKTTDTQYF.